The clone carrying this T cell receptor (beta chain) was recorded many times. The antigen remains unidentified. These data come from a study of T cell repertoires in cytomegalovirus infection. Study overall: CMV infection and matching HLA type were both indicated by public TCR beta signatures. Study-level results: Cumulative public TCR beta family frequency identified CMV carriers with the relevant HLA.

TCRdb re-called the reads with MiXCR, one entry per CDR3 protein. The sample has roughly 920,000 distinct CDR3 sequences; around 32% are singletons. The CDR3 sequence is 13 residues long. The V gene lost 3 bases and the J gene lost 8 bases, with 8 bases spanning the gap. This TCR derives from a human donor in good health (CMV status not recorded). Some clones in this sample may be carry-over from other donors' samples. The chain has TRBV12-3 or TRBV12-4 and TRBJ1-6; D is undetermined. The sample was cultured CD8+ T cells from PBMCs, taken from culture after CMV antigen stimulation. The CDR3 nucleotides are TGTGCCAGCAGTTTCCTGGGAGATTCACCCCTCCACTTT. The encoded protein is CASSFLGDSPLHF.